This T cell receptor beta chain was profiled in a study of Ad26.COV2.S vaccination and SARS-CoV-2 variants. Trimming took off 4 bases at V and 8 bases at J, with 11 bases between the two ends. This CDR3 is built from 12 residues. The germline V gene has CDR1 SGHNT and CDR2 YYREEE (reference sequence). TCRdb's copy holds only in-frame clones and misses some; the assay was immunoSEQ multiplex PCR. The data hold approximately 480,000 clones, with roughly 89% observed a single time. The treatment is: approximately 18 received Ad26.COV2.S at low or high dose, single or two shots; roughly five received placebo; per-sample allocation not given. Samples analyzed were those drawn on day 63 after the first vaccine or placebo injection.

The genes are TRBV5-4 and TRBJ2-3, with D possibly being TRBD2 (6 bases). This TCR was recovered from a person between 18 and 65 years old who received the Ad26.COV2.S COVID-19 vaccine or a placebo. The specimen was peripheral blood, collected in a trial of Ad26.COV2.S vaccine versus placebo. In DNA form, the CDR3 reads TGTGCCAGCAGCCTAACCGGGGGTACGCAGTATTTT. Translating gives CASSLTGGTQYF. The full variable domain, rest sourced from reference TRBV5-4 and TRBJ2-3, is ETGVTQSPTHLIKTRGQQVTLRCSSQSGHNTVSWYQQALGQGPQFIFQYYREEENGRGNFPPRFSGLQFPNYSSELNVNALELDDSALYLCASSLTGGTQYFGPGTRLTVL.